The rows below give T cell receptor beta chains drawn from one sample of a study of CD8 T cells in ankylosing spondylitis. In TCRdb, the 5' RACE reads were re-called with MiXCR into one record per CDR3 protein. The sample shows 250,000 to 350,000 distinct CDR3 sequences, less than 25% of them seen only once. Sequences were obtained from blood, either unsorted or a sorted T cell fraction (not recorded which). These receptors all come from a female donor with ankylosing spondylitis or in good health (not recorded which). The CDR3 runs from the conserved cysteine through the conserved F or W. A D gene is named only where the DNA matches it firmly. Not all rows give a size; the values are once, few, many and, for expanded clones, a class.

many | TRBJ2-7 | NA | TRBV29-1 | TGCAGCGTTGCGTTGTCAGCGGCTCCCTACGAGCAGTACTTC | CSVALSAAPYEQYF
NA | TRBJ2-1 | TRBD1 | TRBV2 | TGTGCCAGCAGTGGGGACAGTCTCTACAATGAGCAGTTCTTC | CASSGDSLYNEQFF
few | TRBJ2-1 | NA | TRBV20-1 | TGCAGTGCTGAGAACCCGGGACTCTCCTACAATGAGCAGTTCTTC | CSAENPGLSYNEQFF
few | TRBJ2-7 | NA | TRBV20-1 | TGCAGTGCTAGGCTTACAGGGCTCGAGCAGTACTTC | CSARLTGLEQYF
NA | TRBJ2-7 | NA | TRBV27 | TGTGCCAGCAGTTTTTCAGGGGCTTCCTACGAGCAGTACTTC | CASSFSGASYEQYF
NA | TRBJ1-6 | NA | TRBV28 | TGTGCCAGCAGTTTAGTACAGCGAGTCGGTTCACCCCTCCACTTT | CASSLVQRVGSPLHF
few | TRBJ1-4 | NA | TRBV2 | TGTGCCAGCAGAACCGATTGGGGGAGCAAACTGTTTTTT | CASRTDWGSKLFF
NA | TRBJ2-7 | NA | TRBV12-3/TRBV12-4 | TGTGCCAGCAGCCGCAACCAGGGGCCCTACGAGCAGTACTTC | CASSRNQGPYEQYF
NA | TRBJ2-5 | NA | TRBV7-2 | TGTGCCAGCAGCCCCGACAGTTACCAAGAGACCCAGTACTTC | CASSPDSYQETQYF
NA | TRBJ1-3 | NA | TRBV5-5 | TGTGCCAGCAGCTTGGTCTTGTCGAGCTCTGGAAACACCATATATTTT | CASSLVLSSSGNTIYF
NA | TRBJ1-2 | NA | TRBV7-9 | TGTGCCAGCAGCTTAGACGGGGGAAACTATGGCTACACCTTC | CASSLDGGNYGYTF
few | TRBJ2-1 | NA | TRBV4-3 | TGCGCCAGCAGCCCCTGGCGACTTGCGAACGACAATGAGCAGTTCTTC | CASSPWRLANDNEQFF
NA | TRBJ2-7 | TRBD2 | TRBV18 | TGTGCCAGCTCACCTCTGCGAGGGGAGGGGGAGCAGTACTTC | CASSPLRGEGEQYF
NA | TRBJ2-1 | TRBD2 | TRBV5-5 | TGTGCCAGCAACCTAGGGCCCAGCGGGATCCCTTGGAATGAGCAGTTCTTC | CASNLGPSGIPWNEQFF
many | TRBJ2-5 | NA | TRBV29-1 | TGCAGCGTTGAGGAGGTAGAGACCCAGTACTTC | CSVEEVETQYF
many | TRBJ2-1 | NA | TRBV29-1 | TGCAGCGTTCGGGCGGGACCCAATGAGCAGTTCTTC | CSVRAGPNEQFF
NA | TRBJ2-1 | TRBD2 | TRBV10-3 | TGTGCCATCAGTGAGCCTAGCGGGAGATCCTACAATGAGCAGTTCTTC | CAISEPSGRSYNEQFF
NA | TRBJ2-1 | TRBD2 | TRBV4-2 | TGTGCCAGCAGCCCCCTGGGGACTAGCGTCAATGAGCAGTTCTTC | CASSPLGTSVNEQFF
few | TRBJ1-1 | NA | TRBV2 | TGTGCCAGCATACAGGGATTGAGGAACACTGAAGCTTTCTTT | CASIQGLRNTEAFF
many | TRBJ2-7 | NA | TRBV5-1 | TGCGCCAGCAGTTCGTCGGGCATGAACGAGCAGTACTTC | CASSSSGMNEQYF
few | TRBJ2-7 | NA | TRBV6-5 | TGTGCCAGCAGTTACTCCGGACAGTCCTACGAGCAGTACTTC | CASSYSGQSYEQYF
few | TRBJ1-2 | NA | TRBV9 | TGTGCCAGCAGCGTAGCGTCAGAGTATAACTATGGCTACACCTTC | CASSVASEYNYGYTF
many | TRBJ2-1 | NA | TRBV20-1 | TGCAGTGCCCTGGATGAGGGACGCCAGTTCTTC | CSALDEGRQFF
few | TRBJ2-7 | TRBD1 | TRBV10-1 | TGCGCCAGCAGTGAGTCGACAGGGGCGAGCTCCTACGAGCAGTACTTC | CASSESTGASSYEQYF
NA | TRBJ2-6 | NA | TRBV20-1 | TGCAGTGCTAGTCAGGCCTCTGGGGCCAACGTCCTGACTTTC | CSASQASGANVLTF
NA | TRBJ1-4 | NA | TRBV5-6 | TGTGCCAGCAGCTTCCAGGGACCTGCAACTAATGAAAAACTGTTTTTT | CASSFQGPATNEKLFF
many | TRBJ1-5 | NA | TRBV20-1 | TGCAGTGCTTGGGGTGGGACCGTTAGCAATCAGCCCCAGCATTTT | CSAWGGTVSNQPQHF
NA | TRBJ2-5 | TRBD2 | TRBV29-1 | TGCAGCGGCCGGGGGGAACCAGAGACCCAGTACTTC | CSGRGEPETQYF
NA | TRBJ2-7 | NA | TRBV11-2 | TGTGCCAGCACTATTACTAATGGGGGACACGAGCAGTACTTC | CASTITNGGHEQYF
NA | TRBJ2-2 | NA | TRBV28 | TGTGCCAGCAGTAGGGCTTCCACCGGGGAGCTGTTTTTT | CASSRASTGELFF
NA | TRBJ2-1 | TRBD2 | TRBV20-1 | TGCAGTGCAGAGGGACTAGCGGGACACAATGAGCAGTTCTTC | CSAEGLAGHNEQFF
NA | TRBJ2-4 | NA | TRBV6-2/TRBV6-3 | TGTGCCAGCAGCAGCTTCACAGGGTCCATCCGACTAGCCAAAAACATTCAGTACTTC | CASSSFTGSIRLAKNIQYF
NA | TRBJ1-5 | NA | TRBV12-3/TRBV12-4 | TGTGCCAGCAGTTTGTTTAGGATCGCGGCGCCCCAGCATTTT | CASSLFRIAAPQHF